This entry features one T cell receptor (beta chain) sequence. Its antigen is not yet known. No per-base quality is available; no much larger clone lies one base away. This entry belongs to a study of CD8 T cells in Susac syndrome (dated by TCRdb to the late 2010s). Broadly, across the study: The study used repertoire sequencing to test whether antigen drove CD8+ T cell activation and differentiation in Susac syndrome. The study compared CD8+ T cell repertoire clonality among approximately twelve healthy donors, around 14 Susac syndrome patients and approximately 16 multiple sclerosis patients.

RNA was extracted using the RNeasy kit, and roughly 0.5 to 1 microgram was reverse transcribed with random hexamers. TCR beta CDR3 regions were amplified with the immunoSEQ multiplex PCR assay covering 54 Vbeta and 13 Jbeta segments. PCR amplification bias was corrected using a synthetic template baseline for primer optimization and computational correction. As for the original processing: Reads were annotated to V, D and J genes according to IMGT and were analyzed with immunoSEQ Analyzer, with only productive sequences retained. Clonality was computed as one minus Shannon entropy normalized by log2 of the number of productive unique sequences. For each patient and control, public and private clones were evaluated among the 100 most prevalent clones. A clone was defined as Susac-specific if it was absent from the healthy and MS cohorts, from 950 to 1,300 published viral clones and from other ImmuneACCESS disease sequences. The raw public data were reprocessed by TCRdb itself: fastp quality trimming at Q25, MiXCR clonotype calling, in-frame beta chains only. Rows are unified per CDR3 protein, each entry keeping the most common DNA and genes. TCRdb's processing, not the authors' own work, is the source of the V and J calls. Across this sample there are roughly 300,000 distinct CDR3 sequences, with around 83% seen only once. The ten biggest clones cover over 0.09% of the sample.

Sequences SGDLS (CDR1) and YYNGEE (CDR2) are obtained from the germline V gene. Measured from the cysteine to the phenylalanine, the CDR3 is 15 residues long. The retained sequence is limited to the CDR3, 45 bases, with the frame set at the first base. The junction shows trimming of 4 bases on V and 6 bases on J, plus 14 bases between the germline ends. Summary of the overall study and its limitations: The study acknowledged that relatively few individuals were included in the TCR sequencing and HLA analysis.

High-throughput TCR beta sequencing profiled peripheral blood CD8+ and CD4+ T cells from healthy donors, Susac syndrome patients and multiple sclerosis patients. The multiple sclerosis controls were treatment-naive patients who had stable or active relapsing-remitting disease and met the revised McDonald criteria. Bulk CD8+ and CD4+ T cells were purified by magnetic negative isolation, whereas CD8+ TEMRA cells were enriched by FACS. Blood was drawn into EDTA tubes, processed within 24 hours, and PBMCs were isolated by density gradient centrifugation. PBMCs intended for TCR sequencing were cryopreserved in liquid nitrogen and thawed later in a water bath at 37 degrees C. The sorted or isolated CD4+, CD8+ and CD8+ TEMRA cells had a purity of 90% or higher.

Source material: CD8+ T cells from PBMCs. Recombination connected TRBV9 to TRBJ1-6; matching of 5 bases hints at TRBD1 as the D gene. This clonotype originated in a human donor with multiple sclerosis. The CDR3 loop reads CASSRGDGTNSPLHF. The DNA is TGTGCCAGCAGCCGAGGGGACGGTACTAATTCACCCCTCCACTTT.